A single T cell receptor (beta chain) is shown here with its context. The CDR3 length is 12 residues. The germline V and J ends were trimmed by 1 base and 7 bases, with 5 bases remaining between them. The germline CDR1 and CDR2 sequences are SGHVS and FQNEAQ. TCRdb ran MiXCR on the 5' RACE reads and lists one entry per CDR3 protein. The sample records about 100,000 distinct CDR3 sequences, around 17% being singletons. These data are taken from a study of T cells of healthy individuals. This receptor was taken from a human donor in good health. The V call is TRBV7-8, the J call TRBJ1-5; D not resolved. The CDR3 DNA is TGTGCCAGCAGCTTAGAATCCCAGCCCCAGCATTTT. Its translation is CASSLESQPQHF.